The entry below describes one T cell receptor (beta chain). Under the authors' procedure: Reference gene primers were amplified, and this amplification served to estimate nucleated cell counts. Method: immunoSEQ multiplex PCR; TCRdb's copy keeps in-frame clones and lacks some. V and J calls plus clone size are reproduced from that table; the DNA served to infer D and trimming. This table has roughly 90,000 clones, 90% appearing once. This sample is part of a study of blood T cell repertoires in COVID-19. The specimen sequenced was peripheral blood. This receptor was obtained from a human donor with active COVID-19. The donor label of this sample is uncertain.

This chain's CDR3 is CASSERTGHYGYTF. The CDR3 DNA sequence: TGTGCCAGCAGCGAGAGGACAGGGCACTATGGCTACACCTTC. This chain connects TRBV5-4 to TRBJ1-2, with 8 positions matching TRBD1. V lost 4 bases to trimming and J lost 3 bases; unmatched junction nucleotides: 5. Germline V lookup: CDR1 SGHNT, CDR2 YYREEE (reference sequence). The CDR3 totals 14 residues.